The 13 T cell receptor beta chains below come from one sample, sequenced in a study of response to subunit inactivated influenza vaccine. TCRdb analysed the RT-PCR reads with MiXCR anew, one entry per CDR3 protein. The sample lists 540,000 or so distinct CDR3 sequences, under 15% occurring once. Material: PBMCs from blood, obtained 45 days after vaccination. The receptors come from a man in his fifties or sixties who received an inactivated influenza vaccine.

This clonotype was recorded a few times. The chain is built from TRBV10-1 and TRBJ1-2; D gene unclear. With 5 bases removed from V and 0 bases from J, the gap between germline ends came to 13 bases. The CDR3 is 15 residues long. Germline CDR1 WNHNN, CDR2 SYGVQD (reference sequence). The CDR3 is CASSPGVRTNYGYTF. The CDR3 DNA reads TGCGCCAGCAGTCCAGGAGTCCGTACTAACTATGGCTACACCTTC.

This chain links TRBV6-2 or TRBV6-3 with TRBJ2-1; TRBD2 matches at 14 bases. CDR3 size: 19 residues. V lost 0 bases to trimming and J lost 5 bases; unmatched junction nucleotides: 9. Germline V gene data show CDR1 as MNHEY and CDR2 as SVGEGT. This CDR3 reads CASSYSRLAGGRRNNEQFF. The CDR3 nucleotides are TGTGCCAGCAGTTACTCAAGACTAGCGGGGGGGAGAAGGAACAATGAGCAGTTCTTC.

This clonotype turned up a few times. The gene calls are TRBV27 and TRBJ1-4; D gene unclear. The CDR3 covers 16 residues. Trimming cost V 5 bases and J 5 bases, with 18 bases left between them. Germline assignment: CDR1 MNHEY and CDR2 SMNVEV (reference sequence). CDR3 sequence: CASSPKFSDRNEKLFF. The DNA of the CDR3 is TGTGCCAGCAGTCCTAAGTTTTCGGACCGAAATGAAAAACTGTTTTTT.

This clonotype has more than one count but fewer than ten. This chain links TRBV10-3 with TRBJ2-2, with D possibly TRBD2 on 6 matching bases. The CDR3 consists of 14 residues. V was cut by 6 bases and J by 5 bases, with 13 bases left in between. CDR1 is ENHRY and CDR2 is SYGVKD in the germline V gene. The chain's CDR3 is CAIRGRTGTGELFF. For the CDR3, the DNA is TGTGCCATCAGGGGGAGGACGGGAACCGGGGAGCTGTTTTTT.

This clonotype was detected ten times or more. This chain joins TRBV5-6 and TRBJ2-1; 13 nucleotides align to TRBD2. Germline assignment: CDR1 SGHDT and CDR2 YYEEEE. CDR3 length: 15 residues. Unmatched junction bases numbered 5, after V lost 3 bases and J lost 8 bases. This chain's CDR3 is CASSSLAGGRDEQFF. The CDR3, as DNA: TGTGCCAGCAGCTCACTAGCGGGGGGGAGGGATGAGCAGTTCTTC.

This clonotype appeared a few times. This rearrangement joins TRBV7-9 to TRBJ2-3, with TRBD2 matching over 11 bases. From germline, CDR1 is SEHNR and CDR2 FQNEAQ (reference sequence). Germline trimming cut 4 bases from V and 2 bases from J; bases unmatched to any gene: 5. The CDR3 contains 16 residues. The CDR3 DNA reads TGTGCCAGCAGCTCCGGACTAGCGGGTCTCACAGATACGCAGTATTTT. Translated: CASSSGLAGLTDTQYF.

CDR3 sequence reads: CSVEEGLKPNEQFF. The CDR3 DNA is TGCAGCGTTGAAGAGGGACTCAAGCCCAATGAGCAGTTCTTC. This chain uses TRBV29-1 with TRBJ2-1; TRBD2 is a possible D gene (6 bases). This CDR3 contains 14 residues. V lost 0 bases and J lost 6, with 12 bases in between. CDR1 and CDR2 (germline): SQVTM, ANQGSEA.

This clonotype came up many times. The chain has TRBV7-8 and TRBJ2-1; D gene ambiguous. The ends were cut back, 1 base at V and 10 bases at J, with 14 bases in the middle. Per the germline V gene, CDR1 is SGHVS and CDR2 is FQNEAQ. The CDR3 contains 14 residues. The CDR3 here is CASSLVDTVREQFF. Written as DNA, the CDR3 is TGTGCCAGCAGCTTAGTAGACACTGTACGGGAGCAGTTCTTC.

The chain joins TRBV20-1 to TRBJ2-7; tentative D call: TRBD2 (5 bases). V was shortened by 2 bases and J by 3 bases, with 20 bases between the two germline ends. This CDR3 is built from 16 residues. The germline V gene has CDR1 DFQATT and CDR2 SNEGSKA (reference sequence). Written as DNA, the CDR3 is TGCAGTGCTAGATCCCCCGGAGAGGACTCCCACTACGAGCAGTACTTC. Translation: CSARSPGEDSHYEQYF.

The chain couples TRBV19 to TRBJ2-2; D perhaps matches TRBD1 (5 bases). The germline V and J ends were trimmed by 5 bases and 5 bases, with 15 bases remaining between them. This CDR3 has 15 amino acids. The germline V gene encodes CDR1 LNHDA and CDR2 SQIVND (reference sequence). For the CDR3, the DNA is TGTGCCAGTAGTCCATCCGGACACGGGACCGGGGAGCTGTTTTTT. Protein: CASSPSGHGTGELFF.

The chain links TRBV18 to TRBJ2-1, with 8 bases lining up with TRBD1. V lost 2 bases and J lost 7; bases outside the gene matches: 10. The CDR3 spans 16 residues. Looked up from germline, CDR1 is KGHSH and CDR2 is LQKENI. CDR3 loop: CASSPFMQGAVNEQFF. In nucleotides, the CDR3 is TGTGCCAGCTCACCATTTATGCAGGGGGCGGTTAATGAGCAGTTCTTC.

The sample holds many counts of this clonotype. The chain couples TRBV20-1 to TRBJ2-3, with D hard to call. V lost 4 bases to trimming and J lost 0 bases, with 11 bases between them. CDR1 and CDR2 from the germline V gene are DFQATT and SNEGSKA (reference sequence). The CDR3 spans 14 residues. The CDR3 DNA is TGCAGTGCTACCCTGCTACTGAGCACAGATACGCAGTATTTT. It translates to CSATLLLSTDTQYF.

The V gene is TRBV20-1, the J gene TRBJ2-1; the match to TRBD2 covers 10 bases. V was clipped by 4 bases and J by 0 bases; unmatched bases: 24. This CDR3 region has 22 residues. Germline V gives CDR1 DFQATT, CDR2 SNEGSKA (reference sequence). CDR3 sequence reads: CSATSGRRTSGFPSSSYNEQFF. CDR3 DNA: TGCAGTGCTACATCGGGTAGACGGACTAGCGGTTTTCCTTCGAGCTCCTACAATGAGCAGTTCTTC.